A selection of T cell receptor beta chains follows, all from one sample in a study of blood T cells in healthy people across ages. TCRdb fed the 5' RACE reads into MiXCR, producing one record per CDR3 protein. The sample lists 600,000 or so distinct CDR3 sequences; under 25% were seen once. The sample comprised blood. The receptors here all came from a man in his sixties or seventies in good health. CDR3s include the opening cysteine and the closing phenylalanine or tryptophan. The D gene is left open where the match is weak. Clone sizes are given selectively: once, few, many, or a class where the clone is expanded.

J gene: TRBJ2-5
clone size: many
V gene: TRBV12-3/TRBV12-4
D gene: TRBD2
CDR3 protein: CASTGRLAGGSETQYF
CDR3 DNA: TGTGCCAGCACCGGGAGACTAGCGGGAGGATCTGAGACCCAGTACTTC

J gene: TRBJ1-2
clone size: NA
V gene: TRBV3-1
D gene: TRBD1
CDR3 protein: CASSQDLGQGTAGYTF
CDR3 DNA: TGTGCCAGCAGCCAAGATCTAGGACAGGGGACGGCCGGCTACACCTTC

J gene: TRBJ2-3
clone size: few
V gene: TRBV7-2
D gene: NA
CDR3 protein: CASSLNILDNTDTQYF
CDR3 DNA: TGTGCCAGCAGCTTAAACATCCTTGACAACACAGATACGCAGTATTTT

J gene: TRBJ2-1
clone size: NA
V gene: TRBV6-1
D gene: NA
CDR3 protein: CASKGASKGNEQFF
CDR3 DNA: TGTGCCAGCAAGGGAGCTAGTAAGGGCAATGAGCAGTTCTTC

J gene: TRBJ2-7
clone size: NA
V gene: TRBV2
D gene: NA
CDR3 protein: CASSGGHNSYEQYF
CDR3 DNA: TGTGCCAGCAGTGGAGGGCACAACTCCTACGAGCAGTACTTC

J gene: TRBJ2-3
clone size: NA
V gene: TRBV12-3/TRBV12-4
D gene: NA
CDR3 protein: CASSTTGGRRETDTQYF
CDR3 DNA: TGTGCCAGCAGCACCACCGGTGGTCGCAGGGAGACAGATACGCAGTATTTT

J gene: TRBJ2-3
clone size: few
V gene: TRBV12-3/TRBV12-4
D gene: NA
CDR3 protein: CASSPGTSVFTDTQYF
CDR3 DNA: TGTGCCAGCAGTCCTGGGACGTCAGTATTCACAGATACGCAGTATTTT

J gene: TRBJ2-1
clone size: many
V gene: TRBV4-1
D gene: NA
CDR3 protein: CASSQVGYRYNEQFF
CDR3 DNA: TGCGCCAGCAGCCAAGTAGGGTATAGGTACAATGAGCAGTTCTTC

J gene: TRBJ2-5
clone size: few
V gene: TRBV6-5
D gene: TRBD1
CDR3 protein: CASSLDRAREQYF
CDR3 DNA: TGTGCCAGCAGCCTGGACAGGGCGAGGGAGCAGTACTTC

J gene: TRBJ2-7
clone size: NA
V gene: TRBV7-2
D gene: TRBD1
CDR3 protein: CASSTGQGLREQYF
CDR3 DNA: TGTGCCAGCAGCACCGGACAGGGACTTAGAGAGCAGTACTTC

J gene: TRBJ1-1
clone size: NA
V gene: TRBV20-1
D gene: TRBD1
CDR3 protein: CSARDRGLLQGTEAFF
CDR3 DNA: TGCAGTGCTAGGGACAGGGGGCTTCTTCAAGGCACTGAAGCTTTCTTT

J gene: TRBJ1-5
clone size: NA
V gene: TRBV29-1
D gene: NA
CDR3 protein: CSVAGTSNQPQHF
CDR3 DNA: TGCAGCGTTGCGGGGACTAGCAATCAGCCCCAGCATTTT

J gene: TRBJ2-4
clone size: NA
V gene: TRBV9
D gene: NA
CDR3 protein: CASSPQPGVNIQYF
CDR3 DNA: TGTGCCAGCAGCCCCCAGCCAGGGGTAAACATTCAGTACTTC

J gene: TRBJ1-1
clone size: NA
V gene: TRBV29-1
D gene: NA
CDR3 protein: CSVEDYPNRVGTEAFF
CDR3 DNA: TGCAGCGTTGAAGATTATCCGAATCGTGTAGGCACTGAAGCTTTCTTT

J gene: TRBJ2-7
clone size: NA
V gene: TRBV6-2/TRBV6-3
D gene: TRBD1
CDR3 protein: CASEADRRGEQYF
CDR3 DNA: TGTGCCAGCGAAGCGGACAGGAGAGGCGAGCAGTACTTC

J gene: TRBJ1-1
clone size: NA
V gene: TRBV5-5
D gene: NA
CDR3 protein: CASSGLRTEASF
CDR3 DNA: TGTGCCAGCAGCGGCCTTCGGACTGAAGCTTCCTTT

J gene: TRBJ2-3
clone size: NA
V gene: TRBV4-1
D gene: TRBD2
CDR3 protein: CASAGNIAGGGDTQYF
CDR3 DNA: TGCGCCAGCGCAGGGAACATAGCGGGAGGTGGAGATACGCAGTATTTT

J gene: TRBJ2-1
clone size: few
V gene: TRBV20-1
D gene: TRBD2
CDR3 protein: CSTKIAGIYNEQFF
CDR3 DNA: TGCAGTACTAAGATAGCGGGGATATACAATGAGCAGTTCTTC

J gene: TRBJ1-1
clone size: NA
V gene: TRBV5-1
D gene: NA
CDR3 protein: CASSLAQGRNTEAFF
CDR3 DNA: TGCGCCAGCAGCTTGGCCCAGGGAAGGAACACTGAAGCTTTCTTT

J gene: TRBJ2-7
clone size: few
V gene: TRBV23-1
D gene: TRBD2
CDR3 protein: CASSRPKREVNSYEQYF
CDR3 DNA: TGCGCCAGCAGTCGACCAAAGCGGGAGGTTAACTCCTACGAGCAGTACTTC

J gene: TRBJ2-7
clone size: few
V gene: TRBV2
D gene: TRBD1
CDR3 protein: CASSETGGRGEQYF
CDR3 DNA: TGTGCCAGCAGTGAGACAGGGGGCCGTGGCGAGCAGTACTTC

J gene: TRBJ1-2
clone size: few
V gene: TRBV20-1
D gene: TRBD1
CDR3 protein: CSALTGKGWDYTF
CDR3 DNA: TGCAGTGCTCTGACAGGGAAGGGTTGGGACTACACCTTC

J gene: TRBJ2-2
clone size: NA
V gene: TRBV20-1
D gene: TRBD2
CDR3 protein: CSARTSGRGGTGELFF
CDR3 DNA: TGCAGTGCTAGGACTAGCGGGAGGGGTGGTACCGGGGAGCTGTTTTTT

J gene: TRBJ2-3
clone size: NA
V gene: TRBV20-1
D gene: NA
CDR3 protein: CSASMWDLILVSQGTDTQYF
CDR3 DNA: TGCAGTGCTTCAATGTGGGACTTGATATTGGTATCACAGGGAACAGATACGCAGTATTTT

J gene: TRBJ2-5
clone size: few
V gene: TRBV4-3
D gene: NA
CDR3 protein: CASSQNPRDLEETQYF
CDR3 DNA: TGCGCCAGCAGCCAAAACCCCCGGGACTTAGAAGAGACCCAGTACTTC

J gene: TRBJ1-1
clone size: few
V gene: TRBV5-1
D gene: TRBD1
CDR3 protein: CASSSQGARTEAFF
CDR3 DNA: TGCGCCAGCAGCTCACAGGGGGCGCGAACTGAAGCTTTCTTT

J gene: TRBJ2-1
clone size: once
V gene: TRBV12-3/TRBV12-4
D gene: TRBD1
CDR3 protein: CASSLGDRGDNEQFF
CDR3 DNA: TGTGCCAGCAGTTTAGGGGACAGGGGGGACAATGAGCAGTTCTTC

J gene: TRBJ2-5
clone size: NA
V gene: TRBV5-1
D gene: TRBD1
CDR3 protein: CASSLGQGRSKTQYF
CDR3 DNA: TGCGCCAGCAGCCTTGGACAGGGGAGATCGAAGACCCAGTACTTC

J gene: TRBJ2-5
clone size: few
V gene: TRBV29-1
D gene: TRBD1
CDR3 protein: CSGVTGSETQYF
CDR3 DNA: TGCAGCGGGGTGACAGGGTCGGAGACCCAGTACTTC